This T cell receptor beta chain was captured by sequencing in a study of cytomegalovirus exposure and HLA in healthy donors (dated by TCRdb to 2016 to 2017). About the investigation overall: An earlier analysis of approximately 640 of the donors reported 250 to 300 Gb of sequence data and 120 million or so unique TCR beta sequences from 150 million to 200 million T cells. Roughly 5 DR-DQ haplotypes were treated as single units for association and clustering because of strong linkage in the cohort. Of the 398 genotyped donors, more than 75% were placed in the genetic ancestry cluster associated with self-reported Caucasian donors. The number of donors typed differed by locus, with 629-630 for A, B, C, DRB1 and DQB1, about 500 for DQA1, over 600 for DPA1, and some 440 for DPB1. HLA typing included class I and class II loci at four-digit resolution. The later analysis used no new phenotypic data to find candidate immune exposures, relying instead on TCR beta sequences and their occurrence across donors. An earlier analysis of roughly 600 of the donors used high-throughput TCR beta sequencing to judge whether each TCR beta V gene segment behaved as functional or pseudogenic. A later analysis re-analyzed previously published TCR beta repertoires from roughly 690 donors and added high-resolution HLA genotyping to study TCR occurrence patterns. An early release that covered some 640 HLA-typed donors contained approximately 300 gigabases of sequencing data and 75 million to 100 million unique TCR sequences. Alongside the repertoire data, information on donor age, sex, ethnicity and CMV serostatus was compiled. A later genetic analysis took genome-wide SNP genotypes for about three fifths of the 666 donors and used that subset as a discovery cohort. In addition to the first cohort of about 650 subjects, a separate validation cohort of approximately 110 different subjects was used. Among roughly 370 genotyped donors of the cohort, an average of approximately 250,000 unique TCR beta nucleotide sequences were sequenced per donor, about a sixth of them non-productive. The study was designed to test whether signatures of past pathogen exposure could be identified by cataloging public T cell receptors. The study combined high-throughput TCR immunosequencing, statistical association of individual TCRs with disease status, and machine learning to predict cytomegalovirus infection status. The study profiled the T cell repertoires of around 700 subjects by immunosequencing and related them to cytomegalovirus serostatus. All discovery cohort repertoires had been generated on a single sequencing platform. What the research found in general, with its limitations: In a later analysis, several top co-occurrence clusters were reported to appear linked to parvovirus B19, influenza, CMV and Epstein-Barr virus. A further reported finding was that TCR beta sequences accurately predicted the HLA-A and HLA-B alleles for most subjects in the first cohort. According to a later genetic analysis, donors in an Asian-associated ancestry cluster had fewer N-insertions in productive TCRs than the approximately 700-donor mean. A cluster of highly shared sequence variants was judged likely to be a technical artifact of the sequencing pipeline. In the study, around 150 TCR beta chains were listed as associated with cytomegalovirus. A later genetic analysis associated a missense DCLRE1C variant with V-gene and J-gene trimming of TCR beta chains, and an independent cohort replicated the association. Sequencing depth was assumed to be roughly uniform across donors in the presence/absence analyses, though that assumption may not hold. HLA typing was unavailable for some donors at each locus, so association tests used only the typed subset. An earlier analysis of 587 of the donors showed that most TCR beta V segments appeared in productive rearrangements either about 87% or about 30% of the time, which broadly matched IMGT annotations. At a false discovery rate of 0.05, a later analysis linked 16,951 TCR beta sequences to specific HLA alleles. The only immune exposure information available for the cohort was CMV serostatus. Assigning TCR associations to individual alleles was difficult when HLA alleles, especially DR and DQ, strongly co-occurred. The cohort was sequenced for TCR beta chains only, and without alpha or paired-chain data the features that could be detected were limited. In a later analysis, most CMV-associated TCR beta chains were found to appear HLA-restricted, with HLA associations seemingly driven largely by CMV exposure. Some IMGT-functional V segments, including TRBV6-2 and TRBV6-3, could not be told apart with the 87-base-pair reads, so those segments were excluded. Seventeen rarely observed V segments, including chromosome 9 orphons, were excluded from the earlier analysis of almost 600 of the donors because counts were too low. In a later analysis, TCR association rates were found to vary across HLA loci, with the most associated TCRs seen for DRB1 alleles and the fewest for HLA-C alleles. A later analysis found that HLA-associated TCR beta chains were more clonally expanded and had lower generation probabilities than equally common non-associated chains. It was suggested by the authors that the approach could potentially be generalized to other disease states and immunological phenotypes. In both the original and validation cohorts, the classifier was reported to diagnose cytomegalovirus status with high specificity and sensitivity. Linkage disequilibrium might explain the correlated functional status among segregating V segments, but an unknown experimental factor could not be excluded. Three of the identified cytomegalovirus-associated TCR beta chains were confirmed in vitro to be specific for cytomegalovirus antigens. Across donors, most TCR sequences were observed very rarely, whereas some public TCRs were present in many individuals.

Libraries were made using the immunoSEQ multiplex PCR assay. For the multiplex PCR, a mixture combining 60 forward primers for TCR Vbeta segments and 13 reverse primers for TCR Jbeta segments was used. The CDR3 region of rearranged TCR beta genes was amplified from genomic DNA by a multiplex PCR assay. On the Illumina HiSeq System, the amplified TCR beta libraries were sequenced as 87-base-pair reads. The paper's processing steps were these. A later analysis counted tens of millions of unique TCR beta chains across the 666 repertoires, and some 11 million of these chains were shared by at least two donors. Raw reads were error-corrected and collapsed into unique sequences by a nearest-neighbor algorithm in which closely related sequences were merged to remove PCR and sequencing errors. V, D and J gene segments were assigned by aligning CDR3 sequences to IMGT reference sequences. For a sequence to be retained, a match of at least six nucleotides to both a V gene segment and a J gene segment was required. A rearrangement counted as productive if the CDR3 had no stop codons and remained in frame with V and J, and every other rearrangement counted as non-productive. Following IMGT convention, CDR3 was defined as the stretch from the second conserved V-encoded cysteine to the conserved J-encoded phenylalanine. The earlier analysis of approximately 500 of the donors excluded sequences that lacked an unambiguous match to a single V gene segment. In an earlier analysis of several hundred of the donors, a V segment was called functional when productive rearrangements were above 56.7%, and segregating when the standard deviation between donors exceeded 5%. A statistical classification framework was built to diagnose cytomegalovirus status from the catalog of TCR beta chain sequences. A later analysis assigned V and J genes by comparing TCR nucleotide sequences with IMGT/GENE-DB human TR gene sequences. The TCRdist pipeline was used in a later analysis to assign CDR3 sequences and most-parsimonious VDJ recombination scenarios. A later analysis defined each TCR beta chain by its CDR3 amino acid sequence plus V-gene family, and excluded reads lacking a unique V-gene family. To address suspected cross-contamination and a sequencing artifact, a later analysis removed several hundred highly shared, low-generation-probability nucleotide sequences. A later analysis calculated a clonal expansion index for each public chain from normalized within-repertoire ranks of inferred template counts. In a later analysis, generation probabilities were computed using a VDJ recombination model fitted to out-of-frame rearrangements, and the results were checked against IGoR. In a later analysis, TCR-TCR, TCR-HLA and TCR-CMV co-occurrence was scored with hypergeometric tests, and a repertoire-size bias correction was applied to TCR pairs. A later analysis estimated false discovery rates by permuting HLA or CMV assignments 20 times. In a later analysis, co-occurring TCRs were grouped using DBSCAN, with TCRdist sequence similarity added in when clustering inside HLA-allele-positive subsets. Co-occurrence clustering excluded repertoires with fewer than 30,000 or more than 120,000 public chains, plus five with anomalous nucleotide sharing. Here the immuneACCESS table is served through TCRdb, limited to in-frame sequences with V and J called. Missing clones are a known gap in these copies; in checked studies unresolved V genes cover under half, and the rest lacks a known reason. The V and J calls and clone size come from that table; D and trimming were worked out from the DNA. Recorded for this sample are 120,000 or so clones; about four fifths of them occurred a single time. The ten most abundant clones make up 2% to 2.5% of the sample.

The cohort comprised fewer than 750 healthy bone marrow donors. Cohort members were all nominally healthy when sampled, although unrecorded immune exposures were likely present. The donor tested CMV seronegative and was one of the 352 seronegative cohort members. A peripheral blood sample was collected from each donor, and TCR beta sequencing was performed on peripheral blood mononuclear cells. Genomic DNA was extracted from the blood cell samples with the Qiagen DNeasy Blood Extraction Kit. Taken from cysteine to phenylalanine, the CDR3 has 16 residues. Of all the DNA, just the CDR3 is kept, 48 bases in frame from base 1. In the germline V gene, CDR1 corresponds to MDHEN and CDR2 to SYDVKM. V is cut back by 3 bases and J by 2 bases, with 9 bases in the junction unmatched. Regarding this clone: This receptor's antigen is unknown. No much larger clone is present one base from it, and per-base qualities are unavailable. The same CDR3 arises from other DNA sequences in this sample as well.

Sequencing was carried out using PBMCs. Rearrangement joined TRBV28 to TRBJ2-7, with 8 central nucleotides matching TRBD1. This receptor was identified in a woman between 40 and 50 years old in good health and CMV-seronegative. The base sequence is TGTGCCAGCAGTTTGCACACAGGGGGTCGTCCCTACGAGCAGTACTTC. Its product reads: CASSLHTGGRPYEQYF.